This T cell receptor beta chain was observed in a study of blood T cell repertoires in COVID-19. Overall study: Nucleic acid was either cDNA or gDNA, and it came from T cells, B-cell-depleted T cells, or PBMCs.

TCRdb's copy holds only in-frame clones and misses some; the assay was immunoSEQ multiplex PCR. The table records about 260,000 clones, about nine tenths of them present only once. The germline V gene encodes CDR1 SNHLY and CDR2 FYNNEI. Trimming took off 7 bases at V and 5 bases at J, with 14 bases between the two ends. The length of the CDR3 is 13 residues. The chain links TRBV2 to TRBJ1-1; TRBD1 might be the D (6 bases). Sequencing was performed on peripheral blood. The TCR comes from a woman between 50 and 59 years old who had recovered from COVID-19. CDR3 residues: CASTWQGNTEAFF. In DNA form, the CDR3 reads TGTGCCAGCACATGGCAGGGGAATACTGAAGCTTTCTTT. Full variable domain (missing parts from reference TRBV2 and TRBJ1-1): EPEVTQTPSHQVTQMGQEVILRCVPISNHLYFYWYRQILGQKVEFLVSFYNNEISEKSEIFDDQFSVERPDGSNFTLKIRSTKLEDSAMYFCASTWQGNTEAFFGQGTRLTVV.